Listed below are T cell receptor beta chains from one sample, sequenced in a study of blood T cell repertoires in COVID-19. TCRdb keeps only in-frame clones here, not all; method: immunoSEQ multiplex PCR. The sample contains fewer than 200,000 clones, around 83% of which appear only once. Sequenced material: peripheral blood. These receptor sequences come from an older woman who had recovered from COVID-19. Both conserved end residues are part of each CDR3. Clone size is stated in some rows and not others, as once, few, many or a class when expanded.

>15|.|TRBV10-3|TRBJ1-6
CAISESGRGDSPLHF
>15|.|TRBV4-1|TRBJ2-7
CASSQGVTGVPEQYF
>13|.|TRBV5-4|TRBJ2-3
CAGGEASTDTQYF
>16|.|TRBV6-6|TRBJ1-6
CASSSLQGLNNSPLHF
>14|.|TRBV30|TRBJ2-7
CAWSRVAGVYEQYF
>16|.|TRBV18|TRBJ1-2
CASSPVGQAAIYGYTF
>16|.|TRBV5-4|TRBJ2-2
CASSWGGTGSTGELFF
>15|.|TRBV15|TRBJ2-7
CATSRGPREGYEQYF
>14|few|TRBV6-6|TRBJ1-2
CASSVGQGNYGYTF
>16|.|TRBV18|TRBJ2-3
CASSRASGHSTDTQYF
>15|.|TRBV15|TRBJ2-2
CATMARGSNTGELFF
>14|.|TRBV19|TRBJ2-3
CATATSGGTDTQYF
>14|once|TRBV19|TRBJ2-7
CASSGLAETYEQYF
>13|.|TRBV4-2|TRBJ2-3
CASSQVPGDTQYF
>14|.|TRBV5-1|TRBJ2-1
CASKTSGRYNEQFF
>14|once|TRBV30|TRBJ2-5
CAWGLAGGKETQYF
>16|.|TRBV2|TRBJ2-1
CASSETESSGSRGQFF
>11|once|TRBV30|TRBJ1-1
CAWSVRSEAFF
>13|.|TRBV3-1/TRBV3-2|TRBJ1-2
CASSPGGGRGYTF
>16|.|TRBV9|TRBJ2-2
CASSPGVAGASGELFF
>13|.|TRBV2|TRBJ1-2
CASGRGANYGYTF
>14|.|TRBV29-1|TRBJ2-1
CSVQRDRGYNEQFF